This T cell receptor beta chain was recorded in a study of T-cell memory formation after mild COVID-19 (dated by TCRdb to 2020 to 2023). About the full investigation: Most TCR sequence clusters were specific to one of the two donors. In a couple of donors, T-cell clones that expanded and contracted after mild COVID-19 were tracked by sequencing TCRalpha and TCRbeta repertoires over time. Two young, previously healthy adult volunteers made up the cohort, one male and one female. Overall study outcomes, separate from this receptor: Some responding clones were detected in pre-infection memory, suggesting pre-existing cross-reactive memory T cells joined the SARS-CoV-2 response. Only a couple of mild cases were covered by the study, and larger cohorts that include severe cases with pre-infection samples were considered necessary. SARS-CoV-2 specificity was not confirmed for the second-wave clones peaking on day 37. Contracting CD4+ clones were found mainly in CM and EM memory subsets, while CD8+ clones were enriched in EMRA. From day 15 to 85, contracting clones showed balanced CD4/CD8 phenotypes, whereas a second wave of clones that expanded from day 15 to 37 leaned towards CD4+.

Concerning this clonotype: The specificity of this receptor is unknown. No qualities accompany the bases; no much larger clone lies one base away.

From the germline V gene (reference sequence), CDR1 is DFQATT and CDR2 is SNEGSKA. V gives up 4 bases and J gives up 1 base, and the segment between their germline ends measures 11 bases. From cysteine to phenylalanine, the CDR3 is 14 amino acids long. Only CDR3 DNA is held: 42 bases, read in frame from base 1. The listed sequencing device is Illumina NovaSeq 6000. Using 5'RACE with constant-segment primers, TCRalpha and TCRbeta cDNA libraries were constructed, with sample barcodes and unique molecular identifiers added in the process. Trizol reagent was used to extract RNA from every sample. Library amplification was performed in two PCR steps, and a second sample barcode and Illumina TruSeq adapters were introduced in the second step. Libraries were sequenced on an Illumina NovaSeq with 2 x 150 bp paired-end reads. Turning to the authors' computational methods: Demultiplexing of reads and collapsing into UMI-guided consensus sequences were performed with migec v1.2.7. Using mixcr v2.1.11, UMI consensuses were aligned to TRA and TRB V and J templates and then assembled into clonotypes. A clonotype was counted as expanded or contracted only if both edgeR and NoisET called the change significant, with noise models trained on biological replicates. For edgeR calls, the cutoffs were a false discovery rate-adjusted p below 0.01 and a log2 fold-change threshold of 1. As an exploratory analysis of dynamics, PCA with hierarchical clustering was applied to max-normalized trajectories of the 1000 most abundant clonotypes. Each responding clone was given a CD4 or CD8 phenotype based on the CD4+ and CD8+ repertoires, which had been sequenced separately. TCRdb reran the public reads through fastp at Q25 and MiXCR, keeping productive beta chains. Identical CDR3 proteins give one entry, which carries the most common genes and DNA. TCRdb, not the authors, supplied the V and J calls. The sample table holds about 560,000 distinct CDR3 sequences, of which 17% were seen once. The ten largest clones add up to about 7.4% of the sample.

Ficoll-Paque density gradient centrifugation was used to isolate PBMCs. Here the chain combines TRBV20-1 and TRBJ1-5, with the D segment identity uncertain. This receptor was obtained from an adult woman who had mild COVID-19 (a few samples of this study predate the infection). The sample titles of this study are shuffled in the database, so cell type and time point are left out; the donor was told from shared clones. Sequenced material: PBMCs or a T cell subset sorted from them (not recorded which). The CDR3 sequence is CSATDLGSNQPQHF. The sequenced DNA: TGCAGTGCTACGGACCTAGGAAGCAATCAGCCCCAGCATTTT.